The clone carrying this T cell receptor (beta chain) was observed at least ten times. Its antigen remains unidentified. The sample comes from a study of T cell repertoires in cytomegalovirus infection. Study background: Both a matching HLA type and CMV infection were indicated by public TCR beta signatures.

Germline CDR1 reads MNHEY; CDR2 reads SVGAGI. Trimming left V 5 bases short and J 7 bases short, with 11 bases between. The CDR3 runs 12 residues. General observations from the study: CMV-specific HLA-C-restricted TCR beta clonotypes dominated the ex vivo response.

Using its own MiXCR run on the reads, TCRdb lists one record per CDR3 protein. The sample shows roughly 76,000 distinct CDR3 sequences, 3.7% of them seen only once. This TCR was sampled from a human donor in good health (CMV status not recorded). Some clones in this sample may be carry-over from other donors' samples. The gene calls are TRBV6-5 and TRBJ1-2; D gene ambiguous. Specimen: PBMCs. CDR3 protein: CASSEAGGGYTF. CDR3 in DNA: TGTGCCAGCAGTGAGGCAGGTGGTGGCTACACCTTC.